Listed here are 5 T cell receptor beta chains from one sample, sequenced in a study of cytomegalovirus exposure and HLA in healthy donors. The PCR was carried out with 60 Vbeta primers and 13 Jbeta primers. Some clones are missing from TCRdb's copy, which holds only in-frame ones; the method was immunoSEQ multiplex PCR. The repertoire holds some 78,000 clones, with 74% as singletons. The sequenced sample consisted of PBMCs. The receptors were gathered from a middle-aged man in good health and CMV-seropositive.

The chain carries TRBV2 and TRBJ2-3, with D possibly TRBD2 on 6 matching bases. V was cut by 7 bases and J by 4 bases, with 15 bases left in between. Germline loops: CDR1 SNHLY, CDR2 FYNNEI. This CDR3 spans 14 amino acids. CDR3 sequence (DNA): TGTGCCAGCACCCGACGGAGGGGAGCAGATACGCAGTATTTT. Residues: CASTRRRGADTQYF.

The genes are TRBV30 and TRBJ1-6; tentative D call: TRBD1 (5 bases). The germline V gene encodes CDR1 GTSNPN and CDR2 SVGIG (reference sequence). This CDR3 region has 12 residues. V was trimmed by 3 bases and J by 8 bases, leaving 8 bases between them. The CDR3 coding sequence is TGTGCCTGGAGGCCGGGGGATTCACCCCTCCACTTT. It encodes CAWRPGDSPLHF.

This chain uses TRBV15 with TRBJ2-7; tentative D call: TRBD1 (5 bases). Trimming removed 2 bases at V and 4 bases at J, with 18 bases between. Germline V CDR1 and CDR2: LNHNV, YYDKDF (reference sequence). The CDR3 is 16 residues long. As DNA, the CDR3 is TGTGCCACCAGCAGAAAGGTCCAGGACATAGATTACGAGCAGTACTTC. Its protein is CATSRKVQDIDYEQYF.

The rearrangement links TRBV18 to TRBJ2-7; 7 bases agree with TRBD1. Germline V CDR1 and CDR2: KGHSH, LQKENI. There are 12 residues in the CDR3. V trimming: 5 bases; J trimming: 7 bases; junction bases outside the gene matches: 5. The CDR3: CASSETGKEQYF. Written as DNA, the CDR3 is TGTGCCAGCTCAGAGACAGGGAAAGAGCAGTACTTC.

The chain links TRBV11-2 to TRBJ2-5; D gene ambiguous. Germline-derived CDR1 and CDR2 are SGHAT and FQNNGV. V was pared by 5 bases and J by 4 bases, with 11 bases between. The CDR3 is made up of 13 amino acids. The CDR3 reads CASSGENRETQYF. Here the CDR3 DNA reads TGTGCCAGCAGCGGAGAGAATCGAGAGACCCAGTACTTC.